The 20 T cell receptor beta chains presented below share a single source sample, sequenced in a study of cytomegalovirus exposure and HLA in healthy donors. 13 Jbeta primers and 60 Vbeta primers were used for the PCR. Sequencing used immunoSEQ multiplex PCR; TCRdb keeps in-frame clones, though not all of them. The sample table sets out more than 40,000 clones. The sample was PBMCs. These receptors came from a female donor in good health and CMV-seronegative.

The rearrangement links TRBV7-2 to TRBJ2-3, with a tentative D call TRBD2 (7 bases). The V end lost 4 bases, the J end lost 3 bases, and 14 bases lay between the germline ends. This CDR3 has 15 residues. Germline V gene lookup returns CDR1 SGHTA and CDR2 FQGNSA. CDR3 region: CASSSPRGGTDTQYF. In nucleotides, the CDR3 is TGTGCCAGCAGCTCTCCCAGGGGAGGGACAGATACGCAGTATTTT.

The chain links TRBV11-2 to TRBJ1-1; 10 positions match TRBD1. Germline V gene sequence: CDR1 SGHAT, CDR2 FQNNGV. The CDR3 runs 13 residues. The junction had 2 bases not matched to a gene; V was cut back by 5 bases and J by 5 bases. The CDR3: CASSPDRGTEAFF. The CDR3 nucleotides are TGTGCCAGCAGCCCGGACAGGGGGACTGAAGCTTTCTTT.

This sequence joins TRBV18 and TRBJ1-1, with 7 bases fitting TRBD1. CDR3 size: 13 residues. Germline CDR1 KGHSH, CDR2 LQKENI. J lost 5 bases, V lost 5 bases, and 5 bases had no gene match. For the CDR3, the DNA is TGTGCCAGCTCAGGTACAGGGGTGACTGAAGCTTTCTTT. Its protein is CASSGTGVTEAFF.

The chain couples TRBV25-1 to TRBJ1-2; TRBD1 aligns across 7 bases. The germline V gene encodes CDR1 MGHDK and CDR2 SYGVNS. V shed 5 bases and J 8 bases; nucleotides not matched to a gene: 5. This CDR3 is built from 12 residues. CDR3 loop: CASSKDRVGYTF. The CDR3 DNA sequence: TGTGCCAGCAGTAAAGACAGGGTCGGCTACACCTTC.

Written as DNA, the CDR3 is TGTGCCAGCAGCTTGGCGGGACAGAGGTATGGCTACACCTTC. The encoded protein is CASSLAGQRYGYTF. This sequence joins TRBV5-6 and TRBJ1-2, with 7 bases lining up with TRBD1. Trimming took 0 bases from V and 5 from J; bases not matched to a gene: 4. The germline V gene encodes CDR1 SGHDT and CDR2 YYEEEE. The CDR3 length is 14 residues.

This rearrangement joins TRBV4-1 to TRBJ2-6; 9 nucleotides match TRBD1. CDR3 length: 19 amino acids. Trimming took 0 bases from V and 2 from J; bases not matched to a gene: 8. Germline CDR1 and CDR2: MGHRA and YSYEKL. CDR3 in DNA: TGCGCCAGCAGCCAAGAGAAACAGGGGGCTCGAGCTGGGGCCAACGTCCTGACTTTC. This translates into CASSQEKQGARAGANVLTF.

V and J are TRBV19 and TRBJ1-6; 7 bases fit TRBD1. Germline values: CDR1 LNHDA, CDR2 SQIVND (reference sequence). V lost 3 bases, J lost 6 bases, and 5 bases stayed unmatched. The CDR3 spans 15 residues. CDR3 nucleotides: TGTGCCAGTAGTATCCCCGACAGGGCTAATTCACCCCTCCACTTT. Translating it yields CASSIPDRANSPLHF.

The J gene is TRBJ1-2, the V gene TRBV29-1; D not resolved. This CDR3 is 13 amino acids long. V was trimmed by 4 bases and J by 4 bases, leaving 13 bases between them. Germline loops: CDR1 SQVTM, CDR2 ANQGSEA. The CDR3 DNA reads TGCAGCGTTGGCTCTGGAGATGGCTATGGCTACACCTTC. As protein: CSVGSGDGYGYTF.

V usage is TRBV6-4 and J usage is TRBJ2-1, with D tentatively TRBD2 (7 bases). In germline, CDR1 is MRHNA, CDR2 SNTAGT. Trimming stripped 2 bases from V and 6 bases from J, with 8 bases between. The CDR3 is 13 residues long. The CDR3 protein is CASSDRGGNEQFF. The DNA for the CDR3 is TGTGCCAGCAGTGACAGGGGGGGCAATGAGCAGTTCTTC.

CDR3 bases: TGTGCCAGCAGTTCACAGCCGAACACTGAAGCTTTCTTT. It translates to CASSSQPNTEAFF. V gene TRBV2 combines with J gene TRBJ1-1; D unclear. The CDR3 spans 13 residues. Trimming removed 5 bases at V and 1 base at J, with 8 bases between. The V gene's germline CDR1 is SNHLY and CDR2 FYNNEI. The entire variable domain, with the rest obtained from reference TRBV2 and TRBJ1-1, is as follows: EPEVTQTPSHQVTQMGQEVILRCVPISNHLYFYWYRQILGQKVEFLVSFYNNEISEKSEIFDDQFSVERPDGSNFTLKIRSTKLEDSAMYFCASSSQPNTEAFFGQGTRLTVV.

CDR3 nucleotide sequence: TGCGCCAGCAGTGATGCGCAGGGTAGGATGGAGACCCAGTACTTC. This translates into CASSDAQGRMETQYF. This rearrangement joins TRBV10-1 to TRBJ2-5, with D maybe TRBD1 (5 bases). This CDR3 has 15 amino acids. V was pared by 3 bases and J by 5 bases, with 16 bases between. From germline, CDR1 is WNHNN and CDR2 SYGVQD (reference sequence).

The chain is built from TRBV18 and TRBJ1-5; 11 bases are shared with TRBD1. This CDR3 has 15 residues. The germline CDR1 and CDR2 sequences are KGHSH and LQKENI. V dropped 6 bases and J dropped 6; count of bases not matched to a gene: 7. In DNA form, the CDR3 reads TGTGCCAGCTCCGCTGGACAGGGGGCAAGTCAGCCCCAGCATTTT. This translates into CASSAGQGASQPQHF.

V and J are TRBV4-2 and TRBJ2-1, with a tentative D call TRBD1 (6 bases). Germline V lookup: CDR1 LGHNA, CDR2 YNFKEQ. This CDR3 comprises 18 residues. The V gene lost 0 bases and the J gene lost 7 bases, with 22 bases spanning the gap. Here the CDR3 reads CASSQDYGTPPWGNEQFF. The CDR3 DNA reads TGTGCCAGCAGCCAAGACTACGGGACACCTCCTTGGGGGAATGAGCAGTTCTTC.

The V gene is TRBV5-1, the J gene TRBJ2-5; D remains ambiguous. This CDR3 has 12 residues. Germline values: CDR1 SGHRS, CDR2 YFSETQ. Trimming cost V 5 bases and J 0 bases, with 5 bases left between them. The CDR3 DNA reads TGCGCCAGCAGTTCTAACCAAGAGACCCAGTACTTC. Translation: CASSSNQETQYF.

The J gene is TRBJ2-5, the V gene TRBV6-6; TRBD1 is a possible D gene (5 bases). Germline CDR1 reads MNHNY; CDR2 reads SVGAGI (reference sequence). The CDR3 covers 13 residues. V lost 6 bases and J 5 bases, leaving 13 bases between the germline ends. CDR3 nucleotides: TGTGCCAGCAGCTCGAGGACACGGGAGACCCAGTACTTC. It is translated as CASSSRTRETQYF.

For this clone: Compared with germline, one end of the junction differs, possibly owing to a read error. The chain combines TRBV9 with TRBJ1-1; D is possibly TRBD1 (5 bases). This CDR3 contains 15 residues. Germline CDR1 and CDR2: SGDLS and YYNGEE. The CDR3 reads CASSVDGGSVTEDFF. The CDR3 region has the DNA TGTGCCAGCAGCGTAGACGGGGGTTCGGTCACTGAAGATTTCTTT.

V usage is TRBV6-1 and J usage is TRBJ1-2; 9 positions match TRBD1. The CDR3 sequence is 14 residues long. V dropped 4 bases and J dropped 4; count of bases not matched to a gene: 4. Germline-derived CDR1 and CDR2 are MNHNS and SASEGT. The CDR3 sequence is CASSAQGAGYGYTF. DNA of the CDR3: TGTGCCAGCAGTGCACAGGGGGCGGGCTATGGCTACACCTTC.

The chain has TRBV30 and TRBJ2-2, with D maybe TRBD2 (6 bases). CDR1 and CDR2 from the germline V gene are GTSNPN and SVGIG (reference sequence). V was shortened by 0 bases and J by 3 bases, with 8 bases between the two germline ends. This CDR3 region has 14 residues. The CDR3 is CAWSVAGYTGELFF. The CDR3, as DNA: TGTGCCTGGAGTGTGGCGGGGTACACCGGGGAGCTGTTTTTT. Variable domain in full (rest from reference TRBV30 and TRBJ2-2): SQTIHQWPATLVQPVGSPLSLECTVEGTSNPNLYWYRQAAGRGLQLLFYSVGIGQISSEVPQNLSASRPQDRQFILSSKKLLLSDSGFYLCAWSVAGYTGELFFGEGSRLTVL.

This sequence joins TRBV18 and TRBJ2-7; 8 bases map to TRBD1. This CDR3 has 15 residues. Trimming at V came to 6 bases and at J to 2 bases, leaving 9 bases not matched to a gene. The germline CDR1 and CDR2 sequences are KGHSH and LQKENI. The CDR3 sequence is CASSVSGQGAYEQYF. The CDR3 DNA is TGTGCCAGCTCGGTATCCGGACAGGGTGCCTACGAGCAGTACTTC.

The chain uses TRBV9 and TRBJ2-6, with 10 bases lining up with TRBD1. V lost 0 bases and J lost 0; bases outside the gene matches: 3. CDR3 size: 18 residues. The germline gives CDR1 SGDLS, CDR2 YYNGEE. As DNA, the CDR3 is TGTGCCAGCAGCGTAGCTGGGACAGGGGTCTCTGGGGCCAACGTCCTGACTTTC. It codes for CASSVAGTGVSGANVLTF.